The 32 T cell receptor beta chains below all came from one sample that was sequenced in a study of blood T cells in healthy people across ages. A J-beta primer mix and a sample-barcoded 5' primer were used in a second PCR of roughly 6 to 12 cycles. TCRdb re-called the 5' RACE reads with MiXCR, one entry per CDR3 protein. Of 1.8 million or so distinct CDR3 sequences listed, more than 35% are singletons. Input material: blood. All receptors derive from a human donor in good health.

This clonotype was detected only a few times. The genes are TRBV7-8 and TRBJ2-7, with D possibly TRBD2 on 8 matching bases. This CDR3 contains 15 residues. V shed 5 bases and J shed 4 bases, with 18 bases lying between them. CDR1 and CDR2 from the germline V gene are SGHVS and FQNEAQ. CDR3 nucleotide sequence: TGTGCCAGCAGCCCGGGAGGGGGCGCGTATTACGAGCAGTACTTC. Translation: CASSPGGGAYYEQYF.

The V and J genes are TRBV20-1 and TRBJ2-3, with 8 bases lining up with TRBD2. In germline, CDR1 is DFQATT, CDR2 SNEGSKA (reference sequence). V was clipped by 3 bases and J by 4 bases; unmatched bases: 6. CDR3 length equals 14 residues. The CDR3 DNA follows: TGCAGTGCTAGCGGGGGGGTCCTGGCAGATACGCAGTATTTT. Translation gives CSASGGVLADTQYF.

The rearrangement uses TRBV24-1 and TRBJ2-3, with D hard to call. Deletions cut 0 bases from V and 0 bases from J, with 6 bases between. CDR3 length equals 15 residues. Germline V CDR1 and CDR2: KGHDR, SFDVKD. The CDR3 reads CATSDLGRSTDTQYF. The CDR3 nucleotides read TGTGCCACCAGTGATTTGGGTCGGAGCACAGATACGCAGTATTTT.

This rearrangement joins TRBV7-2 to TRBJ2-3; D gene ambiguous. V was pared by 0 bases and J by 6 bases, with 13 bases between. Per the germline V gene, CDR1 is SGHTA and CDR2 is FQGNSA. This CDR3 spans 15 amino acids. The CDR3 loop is CASSLASLKPDTQYF. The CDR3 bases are TGTGCCAGCAGCTTAGCTTCTCTCAAACCTGATACGCAGTATTTT.

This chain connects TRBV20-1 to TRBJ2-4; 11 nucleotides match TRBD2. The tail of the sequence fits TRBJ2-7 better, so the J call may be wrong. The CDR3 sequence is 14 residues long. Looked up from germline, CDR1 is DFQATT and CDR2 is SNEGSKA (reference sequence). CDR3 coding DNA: TGCAGTGCCAAGGGACTAGCGGTGATCTACGAGCAGTACTTC. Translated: CSAKGLAVIYEQYF.

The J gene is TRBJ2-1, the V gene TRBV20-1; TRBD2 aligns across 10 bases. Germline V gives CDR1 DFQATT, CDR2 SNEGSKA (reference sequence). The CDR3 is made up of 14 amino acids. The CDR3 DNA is TGCAGCACCCTAATAGCGGGGGGTGTTAATGAGCAGTTCTTC. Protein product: CSTLIAGGVNEQFF.

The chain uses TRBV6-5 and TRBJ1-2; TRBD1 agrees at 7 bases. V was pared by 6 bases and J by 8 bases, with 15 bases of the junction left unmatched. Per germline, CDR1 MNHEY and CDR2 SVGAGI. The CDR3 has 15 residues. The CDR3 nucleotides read TGTGCCAGCAGCCTGGACAGGCTCGTTTCGGAGGGCTACACCTTC. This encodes CASSLDRLVSEGYTF.

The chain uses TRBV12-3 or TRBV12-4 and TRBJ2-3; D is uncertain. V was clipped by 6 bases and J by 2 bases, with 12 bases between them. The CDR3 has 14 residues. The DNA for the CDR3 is TGTGCCAGCAGAATTAGAATCTCCACAGATACGCAGTATTTT. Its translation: CASRIRISTDTQYF.

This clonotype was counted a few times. The DNA for the CDR3 is TGTGCCAGCACCCCGGGACAGGGCTTCCGCACAGATACGCAGTATTTT. Translated: CASTPGQGFRTDTQYF. V gene TRBV12-3 or TRBV12-4 combines with J gene TRBJ2-3; 9 nucleotides align to TRBD1. CDR3 length: 16 amino acids. Losses at the gene ends were 7 bases for V and 1 base for J; bases not matched to a gene: 9.

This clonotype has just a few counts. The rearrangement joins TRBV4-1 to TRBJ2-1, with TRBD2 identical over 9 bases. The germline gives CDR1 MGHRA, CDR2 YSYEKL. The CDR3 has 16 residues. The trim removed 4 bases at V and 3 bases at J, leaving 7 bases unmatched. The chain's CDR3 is CASSPVLAGFYNEQFF. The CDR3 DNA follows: TGCGCCAGCAGCCCAGTGCTAGCGGGGTTCTACAATGAGCAGTTCTTC.

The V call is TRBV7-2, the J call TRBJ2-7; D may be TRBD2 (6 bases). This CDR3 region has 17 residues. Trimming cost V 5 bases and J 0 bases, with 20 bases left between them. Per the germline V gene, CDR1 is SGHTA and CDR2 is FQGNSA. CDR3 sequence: CASSPNGGVRSSYEQYF. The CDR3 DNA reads TGTGCCAGCAGCCCTAATGGAGGGGTAAGGAGCTCCTACGAGCAGTACTTC.

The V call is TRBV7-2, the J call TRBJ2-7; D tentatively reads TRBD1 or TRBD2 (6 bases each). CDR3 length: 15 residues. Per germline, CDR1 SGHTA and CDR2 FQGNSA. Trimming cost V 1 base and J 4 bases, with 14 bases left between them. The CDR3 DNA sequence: TGTGCCAGCAGCTTAGGTCGGGGGCCGCAATACGAGCAGTACTTC. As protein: CASSLGRGPQYEQYF.

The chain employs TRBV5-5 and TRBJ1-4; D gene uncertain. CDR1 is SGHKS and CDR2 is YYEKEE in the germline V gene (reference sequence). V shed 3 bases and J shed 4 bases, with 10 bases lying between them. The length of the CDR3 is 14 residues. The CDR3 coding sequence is TGTGCCAGCAGCTGCTACGGGAGTAATGAAAAACTGTTTTTT. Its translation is CASSCYGSNEKLFF.

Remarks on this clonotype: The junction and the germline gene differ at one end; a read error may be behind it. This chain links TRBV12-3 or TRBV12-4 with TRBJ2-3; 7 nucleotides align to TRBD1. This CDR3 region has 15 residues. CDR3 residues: CASSQGTDSTDAQYF. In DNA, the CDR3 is TGTGCCAGCAGTCAAGGGACAGATAGCACAGATGCGCAGTATTTT.

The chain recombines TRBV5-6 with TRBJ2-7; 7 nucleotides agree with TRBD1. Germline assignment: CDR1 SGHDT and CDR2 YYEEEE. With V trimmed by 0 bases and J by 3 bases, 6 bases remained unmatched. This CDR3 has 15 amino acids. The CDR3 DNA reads TGTGCCAGCAGCTTGGCCAACAGGGGCCTCTACGAGCAGTACTTC. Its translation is CASSLANRGLYEQYF.

The CDR3 region is CASSRAPGEQFF. The CDR3 bases are TGCGCCAGCAGCCGGGCCCCCGGGGAGCAGTTCTTC. The V call is TRBV5-1, the J call TRBJ2-1; unclear D gene. The V end lost 4 bases, the J end lost 10 bases, and 12 bases lay between the germline ends. The germline gives CDR1 SGHRS, CDR2 YFSETQ. The CDR3 is 12 amino acids. Combining the CDR3 with reference TRBV5-1 and TRBJ2-1 gives the whole variable domain KAGVTQTPRYLIKTRGQQVTLSCSPISGHRSVSWYQQTPGQGLQFLFEYFSETQRNKGNFPGRFSGRQFSNSRSEMNVSTLELGDSALYLCASSRAPGEQFFGPGTRLTVL.

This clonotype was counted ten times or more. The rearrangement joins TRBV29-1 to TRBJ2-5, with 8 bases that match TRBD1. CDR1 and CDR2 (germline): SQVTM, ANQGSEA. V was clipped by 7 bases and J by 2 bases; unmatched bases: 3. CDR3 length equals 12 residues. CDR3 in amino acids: CSGGQGQETQYF. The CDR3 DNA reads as TGCAGCGGCGGACAGGGACAAGAGACCCAGTACTTC.

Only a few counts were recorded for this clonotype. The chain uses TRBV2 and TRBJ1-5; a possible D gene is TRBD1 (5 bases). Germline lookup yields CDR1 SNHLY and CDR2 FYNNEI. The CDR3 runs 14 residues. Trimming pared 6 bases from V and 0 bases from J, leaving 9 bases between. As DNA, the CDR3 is TGTGCCAGCAGGTCAGGGATTAGCAATCAGCCCCAGCATTTT. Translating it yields CASRSGISNQPQHF.

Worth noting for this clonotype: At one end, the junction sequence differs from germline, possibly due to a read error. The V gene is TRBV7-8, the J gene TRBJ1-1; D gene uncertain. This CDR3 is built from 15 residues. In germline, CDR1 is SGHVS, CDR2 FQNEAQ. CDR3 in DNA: TGTGCCGGCAGCTTAGCGCCCCCCCCTAACACTGAAGCTTTCTTT. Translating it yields CAGSLAPPPNTEAFF. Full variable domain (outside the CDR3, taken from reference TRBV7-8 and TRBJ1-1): GAGVSQSPRYKVAKRGQDVALRCDPISGHVSLFWYQQALGQGPEFLTYFQNEAQLDKSGLPSDRFFAERPEGSVSTLKIQRTQQEDSAVYLCAGSLAPPPNTEAFFGQGTRLTVV.

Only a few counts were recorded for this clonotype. CDR3 DNA: TGTGCCAGCAGTGGAGGGACAGGGGATGCCGGGGAGCTGTTTTTT. This gives the protein CASSGGTGDAGELFF. This chain connects TRBV6-2 or TRBV6-3 to TRBJ2-2; 10 positions agree with TRBD1. Looked up from germline, CDR1 is MNHEY and CDR2 is SVGEGT. The length of the CDR3 is 15 residues. The junction had 6 bases not matched to a gene; V was cut back by 5 bases and J by 6 bases.

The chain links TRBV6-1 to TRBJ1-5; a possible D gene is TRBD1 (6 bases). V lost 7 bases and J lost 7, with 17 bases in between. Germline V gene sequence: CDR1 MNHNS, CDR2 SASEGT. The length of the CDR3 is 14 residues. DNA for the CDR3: TGTGCCAGCATGGAATGGGGGCCGGGACAGCCCCAGCATTTT. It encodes CASMEWGPGQPQHF.

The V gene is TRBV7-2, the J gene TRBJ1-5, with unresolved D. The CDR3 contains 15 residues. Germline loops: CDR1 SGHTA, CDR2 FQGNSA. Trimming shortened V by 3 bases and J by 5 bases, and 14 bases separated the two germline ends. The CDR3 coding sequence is TGTGCCAGCAGCTTGGCTCTTGGGCGGGATCAGCCCCAGCATTTT. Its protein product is CASSLALGRDQPQHF.

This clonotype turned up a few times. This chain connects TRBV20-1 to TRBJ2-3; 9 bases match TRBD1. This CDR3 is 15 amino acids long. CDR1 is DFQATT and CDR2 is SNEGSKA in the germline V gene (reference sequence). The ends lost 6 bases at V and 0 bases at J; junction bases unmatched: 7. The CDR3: CSARLGTGSTDTQYF. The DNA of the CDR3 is TGCAGTGCCAGGCTCGGGACAGGGAGCACAGATACGCAGTATTTT.

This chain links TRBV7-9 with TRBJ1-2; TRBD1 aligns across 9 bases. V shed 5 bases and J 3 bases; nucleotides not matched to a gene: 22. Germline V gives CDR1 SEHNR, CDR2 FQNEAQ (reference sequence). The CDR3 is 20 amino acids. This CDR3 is CASSTRVRTGEEEEDYGYTF. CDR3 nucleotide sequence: TGTGCCAGCAGCACTAGGGTTCGGACAGGGGAAGAAGAGGAGGACTATGGCTACACCTTC.

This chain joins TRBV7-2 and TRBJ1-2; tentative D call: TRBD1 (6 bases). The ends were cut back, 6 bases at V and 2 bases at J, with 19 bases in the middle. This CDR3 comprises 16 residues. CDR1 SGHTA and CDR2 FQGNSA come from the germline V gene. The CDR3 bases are TGTGCCAGCAGACATAATGCCGGGACAACCAACTATGGCTACACCTTC. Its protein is CASRHNAGTTNYGYTF.

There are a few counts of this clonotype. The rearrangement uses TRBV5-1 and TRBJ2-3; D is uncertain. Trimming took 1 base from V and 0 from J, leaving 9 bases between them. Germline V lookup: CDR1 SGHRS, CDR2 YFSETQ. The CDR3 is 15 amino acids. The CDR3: CASSLIASSTDTQYF. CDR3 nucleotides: TGCGCCAGCAGCTTGATAGCCAGTAGCACAGATACGCAGTATTTT.

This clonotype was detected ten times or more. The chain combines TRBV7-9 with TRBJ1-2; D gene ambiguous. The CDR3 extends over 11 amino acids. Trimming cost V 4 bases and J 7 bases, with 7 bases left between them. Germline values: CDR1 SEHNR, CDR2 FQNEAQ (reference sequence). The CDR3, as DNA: TGTGCCAGCAGCTCGGGATTTGGCTACACCTTC. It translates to CASSSGFGYTF.

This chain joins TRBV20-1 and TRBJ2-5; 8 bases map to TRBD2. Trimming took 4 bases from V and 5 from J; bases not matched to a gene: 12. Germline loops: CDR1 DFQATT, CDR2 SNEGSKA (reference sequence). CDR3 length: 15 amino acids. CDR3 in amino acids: CSATSRGGFGETQYF. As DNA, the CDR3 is TGCAGTGCTACCTCTCGGGGGGGGTTCGGGGAGACCCAGTACTTC.

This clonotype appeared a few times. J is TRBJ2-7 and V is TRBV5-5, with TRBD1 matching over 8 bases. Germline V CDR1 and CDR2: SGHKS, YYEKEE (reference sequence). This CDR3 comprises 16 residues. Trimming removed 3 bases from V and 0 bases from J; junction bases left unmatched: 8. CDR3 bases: TGTGCCAGCAGCTCGCTGACAGGGGAACCCTCCTACGAGCAGTACTTC. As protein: CASSSLTGEPSYEQYF.

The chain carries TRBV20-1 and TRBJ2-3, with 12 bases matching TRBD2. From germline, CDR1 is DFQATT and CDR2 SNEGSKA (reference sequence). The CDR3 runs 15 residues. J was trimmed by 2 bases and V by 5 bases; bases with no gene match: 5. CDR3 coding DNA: TGCAGTGCTGAGGGACTAGCGGGTTTCACAGATACGCAGTATTTT. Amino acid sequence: CSAEGLAGFTDTQYF.

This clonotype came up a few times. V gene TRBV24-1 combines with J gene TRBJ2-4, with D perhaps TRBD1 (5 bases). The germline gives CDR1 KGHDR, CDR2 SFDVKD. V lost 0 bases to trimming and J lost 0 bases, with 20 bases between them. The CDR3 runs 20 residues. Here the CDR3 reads CATSDLGVGAARLAKNIQYF. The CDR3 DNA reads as TGTGCCACCAGTGATTTGGGAGTAGGGGCGGCTCGCCTAGCCAAAAACATTCAGTACTTC.

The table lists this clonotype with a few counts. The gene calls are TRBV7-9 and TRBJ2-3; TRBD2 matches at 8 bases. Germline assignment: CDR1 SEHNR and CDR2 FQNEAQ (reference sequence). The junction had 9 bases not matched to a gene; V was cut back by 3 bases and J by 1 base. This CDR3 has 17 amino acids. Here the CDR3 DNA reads TGTGCCAGCAGCTTGGGAGGCAGCGGGGGCCGCACAGATACGCAGTATTTT. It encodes CASSLGGSGGRTDTQYF.